Listed here are 27 T cell receptor beta chains from one sample, sequenced in a study of siplizumab effects on memory and regulatory T cells. Measured with immunoSEQ multiplex PCR; TCRdb has only the in-frame clones, and not every one. The sample records approximately 100,000 clones, about 90% being singletons. The specimen was non-Treg CD4+ T cells sorted from blood. Every receptor here comes from a human donor in good health.

This chain connects TRBV5-1 to TRBJ2-1; 7 bases map to TRBD1. The CDR3 has 15 residues. The J segment lost 8 bases and the V segment lost 0 bases, leaving 8 bases of the junction unmatched. Looked up from germline, CDR1 is SGHRS and CDR2 is YFSETQ. This CDR3 is CASSLVITQGDEQFF. CDR3 nucleotide sequence: TGCGCCAGCAGCTTGGTTATCACTCAGGGGGATGAGCAGTTCTTC. Complete variable domain (other parts from reference TRBV5-1 and TRBJ2-1): KAGVTQTPRYLIKTRGQQVTLSCSPISGHRSVSWYQQTPGQGLQFLFEYFSETQRNKGNFPGRFSGRQFSNSRSEMNVSTLELGDSALYLCASSLVITQGDEQFFGPGTRLTVL.

The rearrangement uses TRBV18 and TRBJ2-2, with D possibly TRBD1 on 6 matching bases. Germline CDR1 and CDR2: KGHSH and LQKENI. V lost 4 bases and J 1 base, leaving 13 bases between the germline ends. The CDR3 runs 16 residues. The CDR3 sequence: CASSQRSTGNTGELFF. CDR3 nucleotide sequence: TGTGCCAGCTCACAACGATCGACAGGGAACACCGGGGAGCTGTTTTTT.

The chain is built from TRBV12-5 and TRBJ1-5, with 7 bases fitting TRBD1. The CDR3 consists of 15 residues. CDR1 is LGHNT, CDR2 FRNRAP, per germline. The junction had 9 bases not matched to a gene; V was cut back by 6 bases and J by 4 bases. The CDR3 is CASGPRGTENQPQHF. In nucleotides, the CDR3 is TGTGCTAGTGGCCCCAGGGGGACAGAGAATCAGCCCCAGCATTTT.

The chain links TRBV6-5 to TRBJ2-2; D gene uncertain. CDR3 length equals 15 residues. Trimming took 1 base from V and 2 from J, leaving 8 bases between them. Looked up from germline, CDR1 is MNHEY and CDR2 is SVGAGI. Here the CDR3 DNA reads TGTGCCAGCAGTTACTGGGCTCCCAACACCGGGGAGCTGTTTTTT. This gives the protein CASSYWAPNTGELFF.

This chain links TRBV6-6 with TRBJ2-5, with 9 bases identical to TRBD1. The CDR3 consists of 16 residues. Germline lookup yields CDR1 MNHNY and CDR2 SVGAGI (reference sequence). J gave up 2 bases and V 0 bases, and 4 bases lay outside the gene matches. CDR3 region: CASSYSGQGKQETQYF. The CDR3 region has the DNA TGTGCCAGCAGTTACTCGGGACAGGGAAAACAAGAGACCCAGTACTTC.

The V gene is TRBV6-5, the J gene TRBJ1-2, with D uncertain. The germline gives CDR1 MNHEY, CDR2 SVGAGI. The CDR3 has 14 residues. V was pared by 0 bases and J by 7 bases, with 12 bases between. This chain's CDR3 is CASSYSSGLGGYTF. The CDR3 bases are TGTGCCAGCAGTTACTCTTCGGGGTTGGGTGGCTACACCTTC.

The chain joins TRBV10-3 to TRBJ2-7, with D unresolved. V was clipped by 3 bases and J by 5 bases, with 11 bases between them. The CDR3 runs to 13 residues. The germline gives CDR1 ENHRY, CDR2 SYGVKD. In DNA, the CDR3 is TGTGCCATCAGTGAATGGCTTGCCCACGAGCAGTACTTC. Translating gives CAISEWLAHEQYF.

This chain uses TRBV19 with TRBJ2-3, with D perhaps TRBD1 (5 bases). The CDR3 extends over 16 amino acids. Between the trimmed V and J ends, which lost 5 bases and 4 bases, there was a span of 19 bases. The germline CDR1 and CDR2 sequences are LNHDA and SQIVND (reference sequence). The CDR3 coding sequence is TGTGCCAGTAGTCCCCAAGGGGCTATGAGCGCAGATACGCAGTATTTT. Translation: CASSPQGAMSADTQYF.

The chain employs TRBV7-9 and TRBJ1-2; TRBD1 aligns across 7 bases. Germline CDR1 is SEHNR and CDR2 is FQNEAQ (reference sequence). The CDR3 spans 15 residues. J gave up 5 bases and V 7 bases, and 13 bases lay outside the gene matches. The CDR3 DNA reads as TGTGCCAGCACCCCACAACCTGACAGGGCGTATGGCTACACCTTC. This sequence encodes CASTPQPDRAYGYTF.

The chain links TRBV6-1 to TRBJ1-3; TRBD1 matches 7 bases. Germline V gene lookup returns CDR1 MNHNS and CDR2 SASEGT. CDR3 length equals 13 residues. The V and J ends lost 7 bases and 2 bases, in that order; junction bases with no gene match: 2. CDR3 in amino acids: CASTDRAGNTIYF. The CDR3 region has the DNA TGTGCCAGCACCGACAGGGCTGGAAACACCATATATTTT.

V gene TRBV7-9 combines with J gene TRBJ2-7, with 7 bases identical to TRBD1. CDR1 and CDR2 (germline): SEHNR, FQNEAQ (reference sequence). The CDR3 is 16 residues long. Trimming cost V 4 bases and J 1 base; bases outside gene matches: 10. CDR3 region: CASSSPPGQISYEQYF. In DNA form, the CDR3 reads TGTGCCAGCAGCTCGCCCCCGGGACAGATATCCTACGAGCAGTACTTC.

The J gene is TRBJ2-1, the V gene TRBV11-3; D possibly corresponds to TRBD2 (5 bases). V was cut by 5 bases and J by 4 bases, with 9 bases left in between. Germline V gives CDR1 SGHNT, CDR2 YENEEA. The CDR3 spans 13 residues. CDR3 in DNA: TGTGCCAGCAGCGCCGGGGTGTACAATGAGCAGTTCTTC. This codes for CASSAGVYNEQFF.

The chain carries TRBV7-6 and TRBJ2-7; the D is unclear. Germline-derived CDR1 and CDR2 are SGHVS and FNYEAQ. Trimming stripped 0 bases from V and 5 bases from J, with 14 bases between. The CDR3 is 15 residues long. CDR3 region: CASSLAALSHNEQYF. The CDR3 nucleotides are TGTGCCAGCAGCTTAGCGGCGCTCTCTCACAACGAGCAGTACTTC. Based on the CDR3 plus reference TRBV7-6 and TRBJ2-7, the full variable domain is GAGVSQSPRYKVTKRGQDVALRCDPISGHVSLYWYRQALGQGPEFLTYFNYEAQQDKSGLPNDRFSAERPEGSISTLTIQRTEQRDSAMYRCASSLAALSHNEQYFGPGTRLTVT.

This clone was recorded many times. The chain has TRBV9 and TRBJ1-1, with D unresolved. This CDR3 is 12 amino acids long. The germline CDR1 and CDR2 sequences are SGDLS and YYNGEE. Trimming took off 7 bases at V and 0 bases at J, with 7 bases between the two ends. CDR3 loop: CASGSMNTEAFF. The CDR3 coding sequence is TGTGCCAGCGGGTCCATGAACACTGAAGCTTTCTTT.

This chain uses TRBV6-5 with TRBJ2-7; 9 bases agree with TRBD1. V trimming: 4 bases; J trimming: 6 bases; junction bases outside the gene matches: 7. The CDR3 contains 14 residues. CDR1 MNHEY and CDR2 SVGAGI come from the germline V gene. CDR3 in amino acids: CASSWGTGRAEQYF. CDR3 DNA: TGTGCCAGCAGTTGGGGGACAGGGCGGGCCGAGCAGTACTTC.

The genes are TRBV28 and TRBJ2-7; possibly TRBD2 for D (6 bases). Deletions cut 6 bases from V and 7 bases from J, with 13 bases between. Germline loops: CDR1 MDHEN, CDR2 SYDVKM. The CDR3 is 12 amino acids. This CDR3 is CASREGNWEQYF. The CDR3 region has the DNA TGTGCCAGCAGGGAGGGGAACTGGGAGCAGTACTTC.

This sequence joins TRBV28 and TRBJ2-2, with no clear D. Germline CDR1 reads MDHEN; CDR2 reads SYDVKM. Trimming cost V 1 base and J 6 bases, with 15 bases left between them. This CDR3 has 16 residues. CDR3 loop: CASSLSPGPPAGELFF. In DNA form, the CDR3 reads TGTGCCAGCAGTTTATCCCCTGGACCGCCGGCCGGGGAGCTGTTTTTT. Drawing the rest from reference TRBV28 and TRBJ2-2, the complete variable domain is DVKVTQSSRYLVKRTGEKVFLECVQDMDHENMFWYRQDPGLGLRLIYFSYDVKMKEKGDIPEGYSVSREKKERFSLILESASTNQTSMYLCASSLSPGPPAGELFFGEGSRLTVL.

The rearrangement uses TRBV19 and TRBJ1-2; TRBD1 matches 9 bases. The CDR3 contains 14 residues. Germline lookup yields CDR1 LNHDA and CDR2 SQIVND (reference sequence). V lost 7 bases and J lost 4; bases outside the gene matches: 7. This chain's CDR3 is CASTPGQGSYGYTF. CDR3 DNA sequence: TGTGCCAGTACTCCGGGACAGGGAAGCTATGGCTACACCTTC.

This clone was counted only a few times. The chain links TRBV10-3 to TRBJ1-1, with 7 positions matching TRBD1. The CDR3 length is 14 residues. V dropped 0 bases and J dropped 6; count of bases not matched to a gene: 4. Germline V gives CDR1 ENHRY, CDR2 SYGVKD. The DNA of the CDR3 is TGTGCCATCAGTGAGTCCTTTACAGGGGCTGAAGCTTTCTTT. Translation: CAISESFTGAEAFF.

This chain links TRBV13 with TRBJ2-1; 11 nucleotides match TRBD2. This CDR3 is built from 17 residues. Germline V gene sequence: CDR1 PRHDT, CDR2 FYEKMQ (reference sequence). V was pared by 5 bases and J by 3 bases, with 9 bases of the junction left unmatched. In DNA, the CDR3 is TGTGCCAGCAGCGAAAGTAGCGGGAGGGCCCTCTACAATGAGCAGTTCTTC. It specifies CASSESSGRALYNEQFF.

The chain couples TRBV9 to TRBJ1-2; D not certain. V dropped 4 bases and J dropped 0 bases, with 10 bases sitting between them. Germline lookup yields CDR1 SGDLS and CDR2 YYNGEE. The CDR3 is made up of 14 amino acids. The CDR3 is CASSLEETNYGYTF. The CDR3, as DNA: TGTGCCAGCAGCTTAGAAGAAACTAACTATGGCTACACCTTC.

The chain employs TRBV28 and TRBJ2-2; 10 bases match TRBD1. The germline V gene has CDR1 MDHEN and CDR2 SYDVKM. J lost 7 bases, V lost 2 bases, and 1 base had no gene match. This CDR3 has 14 residues. Written as DNA, the CDR3 is TGTGCCAGCAGTTTAAGGACAGGGGGCGGGGAGCTGTTTTTT. As protein: CASSLRTGGGELFF. Using reference TRBV28 and TRBJ2-2 for the parts outside the CDR3, the full variable domain is DVKVTQSSRYLVKRTGEKVFLECVQDMDHENMFWYRQDPGLGLRLIYFSYDVKMKEKGDIPEGYSVSREKKERFSLILESASTNQTSMYLCASSLRTGGGELFFGEGSRLTVL.

The rearrangement links TRBV27 to TRBJ2-2, with 8 bases fitting TRBD1. This CDR3 is 16 amino acids long. Trimming cost V 3 bases and J 3 bases; bases outside gene matches: 6. Per germline, CDR1 MNHEY and CDR2 SMNVEV (reference sequence). CDR3 residues: CASSFGRGQDTGELFF. The DNA for the CDR3 is TGTGCCAGCAGTTTCGGCAGGGGGCAAGACACCGGGGAGCTGTTTTTT.

The chain combines TRBV7-3 with TRBJ1-1; 8 bases match TRBD1. The length of the CDR3 is 14 residues. The germline V gene encodes CDR1 SGHTA and CDR2 FQGTGA. V lost 5 bases to trimming and J lost 5 bases; unmatched junction nucleotides: 7. DNA for the CDR3: TGTGCCAGCAGCCGGCAGGGGGCGGGGACTGAAGCTTTCTTT. Its protein product is CASSRQGAGTEAFF.

This clone was observed once. The chain combines TRBV10-3 with TRBJ2-7; D gene ambiguous. V dropped 3 bases and J dropped 2 bases, with 8 bases sitting between them. CDR3 length: 13 amino acids. The germline V gene encodes CDR1 ENHRY and CDR2 SYGVKD. The CDR3 DNA follows: TGTGCCATCAGTGACAGGCAGCCCTACGAGCAGTACTTC. As protein: CAISDRQPYEQYF.

J is TRBJ2-3 and V is TRBV7-3; D is uncertain. The CDR3 extends over 14 amino acids. Germline CDR1 is SGHTA and CDR2 is FQGTGA. V lost 5 bases and J lost 2, with 11 bases in between. This CDR3 is CASSPRTHTDTQYF. CDR3 coding DNA: TGTGCCAGCAGCCCCAGGACCCACACAGATACGCAGTATTTT.

V is TRBV7-6 and J is TRBJ1-3; 7 positions agree with TRBD1. Trimming cost V 5 bases and J 1 base; bases outside gene matches: 8. CDR3 length equals 16 residues. Germline V gene lookup returns CDR1 SGHVS and CDR2 FNYEAQ. The CDR3: CASSQRQGRSGNTIYF. The CDR3 nucleotides read TGTGCCAGCAGCCAGCGACAGGGACGGTCTGGAAACACCATATATTTT.